A selection of T cell receptor beta chains follows, all from one sample in a study of early T cells in non-severe SARS-CoV-2 infection. One entry per CDR3 protein, called by TCRdb with MiXCR from the 5' RACE reads. The table lists about 33,000 distinct CDR3 sequences, roughly 5.6% of them singletons, with about 32% in the top ten. Specimen: whole blood. These receptors came from an adult who was a healthcare worker with PCR-confirmed SARS-CoV-2 infection or an uninfected control (not recorded which). The CDR3 runs from the conserved cysteine through the conserved F or W. The D gene is left open where the match is weak. The size field is filled for only some rows; it gives once, few, many or a size class.

-	TRBV12-3/TRBV12-4	many	TRBJ1-5	CASSHNQPQHF	TGTGCCAGCAGCCACAATCAGCCCCAGCATTTT
TRBD1	TRBV4-3	-	TRBJ1-2	CASSQDLRGRGYGYTF	TGCGCCAGCAGCCAAGATCTGAGGGGGCGAGGCTATGGCTACACCTTC
TRBD1	TRBV25-1	many	TRBJ1-3	CASRVQGASGNTIYF	TGTGCCAGCAGGGTACAGGGGGCGTCGGGAAACACCATATATTTT
TRBD1	TRBV29-1	many	TRBJ2-7	CSAAGTGIYEQYF	TGCAGCGCTGCCGGGACAGGGATCTACGAGCAGTACTTC
-	TRBV5-1	-	TRBJ2-7	CASPLGIYEQYF	TGCGCCAGCCCCCTGGGGATCTACGAGCAGTACTTC
TRBD2	TRBV5-1	many	TRBJ2-5	CASSFLGGKETQYF	TGCGCCAGCAGCTTCTTGGGGGGGAAGGAGACCCAGTACTTC
-	TRBV7-6	many	TRBJ1-2	CASSLDRSGYTF	TGTGCCAGCAGCTTAGACAGGTCCGGCTACACCTTC
TRBD2	TRBV28	many	TRBJ2-3	CASSFHASGRDRDTQYF	TGTGCCAGCAGTTTTCACGCTAGCGGGAGGGATAGAGATACGCAGTATTTT
TRBD1	TRBV10-3	many	TRBJ2-1	CAISTGTGGTDEQFF	TGTGCCATCAGTACCGGGACAGGGGGAACCGATGAGCAGTTCTTC
-	TRBV13	many	TRBJ2-5	CASSSKARPEETQYF	TGTGCCAGCAGCTCGAAGGCCCGCCCAGAAGAGACCCAGTACTTC
-	TRBV18	-	TRBJ2-2	CASSLYSGPNTGELFF	TGTGCCAGCTCACTGTATTCAGGACCCAACACCGGGGAGCTGTTTTTT
-	TRBV5-8	many	TRBJ2-5	CASSSSGTQYF	TGTGCCAGCAGCTCCTCCGGGACCCAGTACTTC
TRBD1	TRBV7-3	many	TRBJ1-1	CASSKGQGGTEAFF	TGTGCCAGCAGCAAGGGACAGGGTGGAACTGAAGCTTTCTTT
-	TRBV7-3	many	TRBJ2-1	CASSPRVGEQFF	TGTGCCAGCAGCCCCAGGGTCGGTGAGCAGTTCTTC
-	TRBV19	many	TRBJ2-2	CASSIVGRAGELFF	TGTGCCAGTAGTATCGTGGGGCGAGCCGGGGAGCTGTTTTTT
-	TRBV7-8	many	TRBJ2-7	CASSFGPTSYEQYF	TGTGCCAGCAGCTTCGGTCCTACATCCTACGAGCAGTACTTC
-	TRBV12-3/TRBV12-4	many	TRBJ1-1	CASSFVGVMNTEAFF	TGTGCCAGCAGTTTCGTCGGTGTTATGAACACTGAAGCTTTCTTT
-	TRBV6-5	-	TRBJ1-5	CASIQYRAYSNQPQHF	TGTGCCAGCATCCAATACCGGGCCTATAGCAATCAGCCCCAGCATTTT